Presented here are 15 T cell receptor beta chains from one specimen sequenced in a study of tissue T cells after allogeneic stem cell transplantation. Some clones are missing from TCRdb's copy, which holds only in-frame ones; the method was immunoSEQ multiplex PCR. The data hold about 48,000 clones, with roughly 75% observed a single time. What was sequenced was sorted cells pooled from one or two spleens. These receptors all stem from a pool of C57BL/6 mice in good health.

For this clone: Each gene name is a mouse one. The sequenced fragment ends 1 residue before the CDR3 boundary, so the rest is inferred from the germline J gene. The chain is built from TRBV12-2 and TRBJ1-5; possible D gene TRBD1, 5 bases. Germline lookup yields CDR1 SGHLS and CDR2 HYDKME. The germline V and J ends were trimmed by 3 bases and 3 bases, with 8 bases remaining between them. The CDR3 has 13 residues. CDR3 residues: CASSNGANQAPLF. Partial CDR3 DNA: TGTGCCAGCTCTAACGGGGCCAACCAGGCTCCGCTT.

This clone was counted between two and nine times. Germline and genes here are mouse. The read comes to an end 1 residue before the CDR3 does, leaving the germline J gene to fill in the end. The rearrangement links TRBV19 to TRBJ2-2; 9 bases are shared with TRBD2. The CDR3 covers 15 residues. J gave up 5 bases and V 2 bases, and 4 bases lay outside the gene matches. CDR1 and CDR2 (germline): FNHDT, SITEND (reference sequence). The CDR3 DNA, read in part, is TGTGCCAGCAGTATTATCACTGGGGGGACCGGGCAGCTCTAC. This translates into CASSIITGGTGQLY. The full CDR3 protein is CASSIITGGTGQLYF.

Worth noting for this clone: Gene labels here are mouse ones. The read gets to within 1 residue of the CDR3 end, and the germline J gene fills in the rest. This sequence joins TRBV3 and TRBJ2-4; the match to TRBD2 covers 8 bases. The V and J ends lost 6 bases and 7 bases, in that order; junction bases with no gene match: 6. Germline V gene sequence: CDR1 SNHLY, CDR2 FYNGKV (reference sequence). The CDR3 runs 13 residues. The CDR3 here is CASSRLGTDTLYF. The DNA read from the CDR3 is TGTGCCAGCAGTCGACTGGGGACGGACACCTTGTAC.

This clone turned up a few times. The germline and genes are mouse ones. The sequence runs out 1 residue before the end of the CDR3; the remainder is reconstructed from the germline J gene. The chain recombines TRBV13-2 with TRBJ1-5; TRBD1 aligns across 11 bases. This CDR3 contains 15 residues. Germline V CDR1 and CDR2: NNHNN, SYGAGS (reference sequence). The J segment lost 6 bases and the V segment lost 2 bases, leaving 4 bases of the junction unmatched. CDR3 bases read: TGTGCCAGCGGTGAACCGGGACAGGGGGGCCAGGCTCCGCTT. Translated: CASGEPGQGGQAPL. The full-length CDR3 reads as CASGEPGQGGQAPLF.

The sample holds a few counts of this clone. Mouse names are used for the genes. The sequenced fragment ends 1 residue before the CDR3 boundary, so the rest is inferred from the germline J gene. The chain links TRBV12-2 to TRBJ2-7; D possibly matches TRBD1 or TRBD2 (5 bases each). Germline loops: CDR1 SGHLS, CDR2 HYDKME. This CDR3 contains 12 residues. V was shortened by 1 base and J by 4 bases, with 7 bases between the two germline ends. CDR3 amino acids: CASSLGEYEQYF. The sequenced part of the CDR3 DNA is TGTGCCAGCTCTCTGGGGGAGTATGAACAGTAC.

With regard to this clone: The germline and genes are mouse ones. The read comes to an end 1 residue before the CDR3 does, leaving the germline J gene to fill in the end. This chain connects TRBV17 to TRBJ2-1; 13 bases map to TRBD2. J was trimmed by 1 base and V by 4 bases; bases with no gene match: 4. Germline assignment: CDR1 MNHDT and CDR2 YYDKIL. This CDR3 spans 17 amino acids. The CDR3: CASSKGTGGGNYAEQFF. CDR3 DNA (partial): TGTGCTAGCAGTAAAGGGACTGGGGGGGGAAACTATGCTGAGCAGTTC. The full variable domain, with the rest looked up from reference TRBV17 and TRBJ2-1, is DTTVKQNPRYKLARVGKPVNLICSQTMNHDTMYWYQKKPNQAPKLLLFYYDKILNREADTFEKFQSSRPNNSFCSLYIGSAGLEYSAMYLCASSKGTGGGNYAEQFFGPGTRLTVL.

Of note for this clone: Mouse germline and gene names are used. The CDR3 extends 1 residue past the end of the read, so its final part is completed from the germline J gene. This chain joins TRBV12-1 and TRBJ1-1; D is ambiguous. The V end was cut by 1 base, the J end by 3 bases, with 5 bases between. The V gene's germline CDR1 is SGHSN and CDR2 HYEKVE. This CDR3 is built from 12 residues. The CDR3 loop reads CASSLRDTEVFF. The covered CDR3 bases are TGTGCCAGCTCTCTAAGGGACACAGAAGTCTTC.

Of note for this clone: Each gene name is a mouse one. Read sequence stops 1 residue before the CDR3 end, and the germline J gene provides the missing end. The chain recombines TRBV5 with TRBJ2-3; 8 bases agree with TRBD2. The CDR3 sequence is 14 residues long. Trimming at V came to 6 bases and at J to 0 bases, leaving 2 bases not matched to a gene. Per germline, CDR1 LGHNA and CDR2 YNLKQL (reference sequence). CDR3 sequence: CASSRGGSAETLYF. CDR3 DNA, as far as it was read: TGTGCCAGCAGTCGGGGGGGCAGTGCAGAAACGCTGTAT.

As regards this clone: Mouse names are used for the genes. The read is 1 residue too short to cover the CDR3 end, so that end is filled in from the germline J gene. This chain joins TRBV19 and TRBJ2-3; 12 nucleotides match TRBD1. CDR1 and CDR2 from the germline V gene are FNHDT and SITEND (reference sequence). The CDR3 totals 16 residues. J was trimmed by 5 bases and V by 5 bases; bases with no gene match: 9. The chain's CDR3 is CASSQSGTGGGETLYF. The covered CDR3 bases are TGTGCCAGCAGCCAAAGCGGGACAGGGGGCGGAGAAACGCTGTAT.

As for this clone: Mouse gene names and germline throughout. The missing CDR3 end, 1 residue past where the read stops, is filled in from the germline J gene. This sample includes further DNA sequences coding for the same CDR3. The rearrangement uses TRBV19 and TRBJ2-3, with 8 bases fitting TRBD2. The CDR3 sequence is 16 residues long. Germline V gene data show CDR1 as FNHDT and CDR2 as SITEND (reference sequence). V lost 2 bases, J lost 1 base, and 6 bases stayed unmatched. CDR3 loop: CASSIPGGRGAETLYF. Partial CDR3 DNA: TGTGCCAGCAGTATTCCGGGGGGGCGAGGTGCAGAAACGCTGTAT.

This clone was observed a handful of times. The genes are named according to mouse. The sequence runs out 1 residue before the end of the CDR3; the remainder is reconstructed from the germline J gene. This rearrangement joins TRBV3 to TRBJ2-7, with D uncertain. Trimming left V 0 bases short and J 4 bases short, with 4 bases between. CDR3 length: 12 amino acids. Germline CDR1 reads SNHLY; CDR2 reads FYNGKV (reference sequence). The chain's CDR3 is CASSLAVYEQYF. The DNA read from the CDR3 is TGTGCCAGCAGCTTAGCGGTTTATGAACAGTAC.

In the case of this clone: Gene labels here are mouse ones. The sequenced fragment ends 1 residue before the CDR3 boundary, so the rest is inferred from the germline J gene. V and J are TRBV13-2 and TRBJ2-7, with 8 bases lining up with TRBD2. The CDR3 is 15 residues long. After removal of 3 bases from V and 1 base from J, the junction contained 6 bases not matched to a gene. Germline values: CDR1 NNHNN, CDR2 SYGAGS (reference sequence). The DNA read from the CDR3 is TGTGCCAGCGGTGTCGCTGGGGGGTCGTCCTATGAACAGTAC. Amino acid sequence: CASGVAGGSSYEQY. The CDR3 as a whole reads CASGVAGGSSYEQYF.

With respect to this clone: These gene names are mouse names. The CDR3 loop is CASSLRGDTQYF. Partial CDR3 DNA: TGTGCCAGCAGTCTCAGAGGGGACACCCAGTAC. This chain joins TRBV26 and TRBJ2-5; D uncertain. The DNA ends 1 residue before the CDR3 does, and the rest of the CDR3 is filled in from the germline J gene. The V end was cut by 3 bases, the J end by 6 bases, with 7 bases between. The CDR3 is made up of 12 amino acids. The germline V gene has CDR1 KGHPV and CDR2 FQNQEV (reference sequence).

Remarks on this clone: The germline and genes are mouse ones. The CDR3 extends 1 residue past the end of the read, so its final part is completed from the germline J gene. This sequence joins TRBV13-2 and TRBJ2-5; D possibly corresponds to TRBD1 (5 bases). The CDR3 is 15 residues long. Germline V CDR1 and CDR2: NNHNN, SYGAGS (reference sequence). V gave up 0 bases and J gave up 5 bases, with 13 bases separating them. CDR3 amino acids: CASGDARGEVDTQYF. The sequenced CDR3 bases are TGTGCCAGCGGTGATGCGAGGGGTGAGGTAGACACCCAGTAC.

As concerns this clone: Its ends do not fully match the called genes, so a read error is possible. Gene names follow the mouse nomenclature. CDR3 DNA, as far as it was read: TGTGCCAGCGGTGATCGACTGGGCTCCTATGAACAGTAC. Protein: CASGDRLGSYEQY. The full CDR3 protein is CASGDRLGSYEQYF. The J gene is TRBJ2-7, the V gene TRBV13-1; TRBD2 aligns across 7 bases. Coverage ceases 1 residue before the CDR3 finishes, and the germline J gene fills in the end. In germline, CDR1 is NSHNY, CDR2 SYGAGN. The CDR3 loop spans 14 amino acids.